This T cell receptor beta chain was sequenced in a study of CD8+CD57+ T cells in acquired aplastic anemia. Study-wide context: Sorted cells (CD4+ and CD8+) yielded DNA amounts that averaged approximately 3.2 ug. As sequenced from healthy donors, CD4+ cells averaged roughly 11 million reads. Whole-study findings and limits: Patients versus controls showed no significant CD8+ Simpson's diversity difference.

Genomic DNA acted as the template from which TCR beta VDJ combination and CDR3 sequence profiling were carried out. TCRdb re-called the reads through MiXCR, storing one row per CDR3 protein. The data contain a few hundred thousand distinct CDR3 sequences, approximately 60% of them seen just once; the ten biggest clones take up approximately 30%. Turning to this clonotype: Its specificity is not known.

V gave up 5 bases and J gave up 0 bases; unmatched junction bases: 4. The germline gives CDR1 PRHDT, CDR2 FYEKMQ (reference sequence). This CDR3 spans 15 amino acids. This TCR came from a human donor in good health. Specimen: sorted CD4+, CD8+, or CD8+CD57+ T cells (not recorded which) from PBMCs. V and J are TRBV13 and TRBJ2-3; 8 nucleotides agree with TRBD1. In DNA form, the CDR3 reads TGTGCCAGCAGCGGAAGGACAGGGAGCACAGATACGCAGTATTTT. As protein: CASSGRTGSTDTQYF.